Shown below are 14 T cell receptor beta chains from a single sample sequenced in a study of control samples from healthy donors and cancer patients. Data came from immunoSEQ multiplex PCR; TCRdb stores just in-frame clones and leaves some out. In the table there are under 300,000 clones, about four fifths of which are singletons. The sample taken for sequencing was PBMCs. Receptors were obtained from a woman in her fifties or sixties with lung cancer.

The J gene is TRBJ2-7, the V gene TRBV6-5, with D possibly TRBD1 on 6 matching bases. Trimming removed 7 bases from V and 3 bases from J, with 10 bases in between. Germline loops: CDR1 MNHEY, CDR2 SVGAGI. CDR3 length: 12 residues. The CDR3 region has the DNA TGTGCCAGCAACAGGGACCTCTACGAGCAGTACTTC. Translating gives CASNRDLYEQYF.

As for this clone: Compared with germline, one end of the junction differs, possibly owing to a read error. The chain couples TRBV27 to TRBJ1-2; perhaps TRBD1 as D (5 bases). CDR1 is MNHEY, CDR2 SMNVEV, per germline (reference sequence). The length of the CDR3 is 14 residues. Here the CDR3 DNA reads TGTGCCAGTAGTTTAGGGACTCTAGGATATGGCTACACCTTC. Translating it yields CASSLGTLGYGYTF.

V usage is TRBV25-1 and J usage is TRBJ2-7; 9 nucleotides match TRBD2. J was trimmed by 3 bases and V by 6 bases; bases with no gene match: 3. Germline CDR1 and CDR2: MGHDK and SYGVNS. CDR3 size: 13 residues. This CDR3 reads CASRTSGFYEQYF. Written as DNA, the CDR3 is TGTGCCAGCAGGACTAGCGGTTTCTACGAGCAGTACTTC.

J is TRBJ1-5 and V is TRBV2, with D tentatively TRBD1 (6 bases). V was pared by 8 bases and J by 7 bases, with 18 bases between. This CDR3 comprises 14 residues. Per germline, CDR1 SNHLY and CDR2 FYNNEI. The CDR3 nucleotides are TGTGCCAGCGCCTATACACAGGGAGGACAGCCCCAGCATTTT. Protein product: CASAYTQGGQPQHF.

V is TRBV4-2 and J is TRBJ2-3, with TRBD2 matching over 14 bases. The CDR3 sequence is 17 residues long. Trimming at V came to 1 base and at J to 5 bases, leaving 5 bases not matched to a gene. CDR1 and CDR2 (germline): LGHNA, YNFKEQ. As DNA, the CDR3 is TGTGCCAGCAGCCAAGTTGGGACTAGCGGGGGTAAAGATACGCAGTATTTT. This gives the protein CASSQVGTSGGKDTQYF.

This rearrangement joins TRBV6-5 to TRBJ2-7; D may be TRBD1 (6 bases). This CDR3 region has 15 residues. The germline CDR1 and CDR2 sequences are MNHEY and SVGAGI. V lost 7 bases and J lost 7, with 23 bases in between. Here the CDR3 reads CASIPQLGGAGEQYF. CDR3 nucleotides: TGTGCCAGCATCCCTCAATTAGGGGGAGCTGGGGAGCAGTACTTC.

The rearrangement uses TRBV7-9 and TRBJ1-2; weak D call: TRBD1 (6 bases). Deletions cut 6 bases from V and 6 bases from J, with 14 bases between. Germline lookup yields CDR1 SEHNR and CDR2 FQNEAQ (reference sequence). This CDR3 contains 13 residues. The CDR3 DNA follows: TGTGCCAGCAGTCTGACAGGAGATAATGGCTACACCTTC. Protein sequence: CASSLTGDNGYTF.

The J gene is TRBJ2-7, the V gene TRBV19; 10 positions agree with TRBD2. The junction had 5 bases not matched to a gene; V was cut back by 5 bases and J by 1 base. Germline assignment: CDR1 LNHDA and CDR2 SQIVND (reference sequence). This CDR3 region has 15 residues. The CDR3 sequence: CASSDRTSGSYEQYF. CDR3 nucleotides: TGTGCCAGTAGTGACCGGACTAGCGGATCCTACGAGCAGTACTTC. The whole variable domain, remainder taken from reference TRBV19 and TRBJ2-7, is DGGITQSPKYLFRKEGQNVTLSCEQNLNHDAMYWYRQDPGQGLRLIYYSQIVNDFQKGDIAEGYSVSREKKESFPLTVTSAQKNPTAFYLCASSDRTSGSYEQYFGPGTRLTVT.

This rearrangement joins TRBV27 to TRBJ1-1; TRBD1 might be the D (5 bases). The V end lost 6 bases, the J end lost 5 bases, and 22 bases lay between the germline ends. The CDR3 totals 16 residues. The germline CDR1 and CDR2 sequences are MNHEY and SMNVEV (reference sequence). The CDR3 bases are TGTGCCAGCAGGAGGGGCAGGGAGTTCGTTGGGACTGAAGCTTTCTTT. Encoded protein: CASRRGREFVGTEAFF.

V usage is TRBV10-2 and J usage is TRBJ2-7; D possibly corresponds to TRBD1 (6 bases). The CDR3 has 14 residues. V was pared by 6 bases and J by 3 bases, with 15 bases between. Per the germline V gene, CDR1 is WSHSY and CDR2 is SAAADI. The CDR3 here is CASRYSGEGYEQYF. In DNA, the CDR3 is TGCGCCAGCAGGTACTCAGGGGAAGGCTACGAGCAGTACTTC.

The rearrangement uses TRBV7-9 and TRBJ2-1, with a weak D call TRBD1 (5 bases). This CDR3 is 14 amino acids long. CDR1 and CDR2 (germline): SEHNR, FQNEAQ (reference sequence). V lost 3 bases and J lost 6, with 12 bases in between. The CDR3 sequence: CASSLSQQGNEQFF. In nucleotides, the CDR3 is TGTGCCAGCAGCTTGTCACAGCAGGGCAATGAGCAGTTCTTC. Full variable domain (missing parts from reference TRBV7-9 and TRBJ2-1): DTGVSQNPRHKITKRGQNVTFRCDPISEHNRLYWYRQTLGQGPEFLTYFQNEAQLEKSRLLSDRFSAERPKGSFSTLEIQRTEQGDSAMYLCASSLSQQGNEQFFGPGTRLTVL.

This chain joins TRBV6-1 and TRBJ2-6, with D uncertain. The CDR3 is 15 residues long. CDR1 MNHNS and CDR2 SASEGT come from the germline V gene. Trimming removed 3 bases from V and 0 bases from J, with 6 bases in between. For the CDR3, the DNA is TGTGCCAGCAGTGATTGGCACTCTGGGGCCAACGTCCTGACTTTC. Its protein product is CASSDWHSGANVLTF.

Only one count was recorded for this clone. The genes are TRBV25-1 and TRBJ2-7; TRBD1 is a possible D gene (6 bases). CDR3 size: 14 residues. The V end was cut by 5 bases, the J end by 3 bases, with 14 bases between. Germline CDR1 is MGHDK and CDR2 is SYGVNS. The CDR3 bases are TGTGCCAGCAGTTCTCACAGGGTAAACTACGAGCAGTACTTC. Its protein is CASSSHRVNYEQYF.

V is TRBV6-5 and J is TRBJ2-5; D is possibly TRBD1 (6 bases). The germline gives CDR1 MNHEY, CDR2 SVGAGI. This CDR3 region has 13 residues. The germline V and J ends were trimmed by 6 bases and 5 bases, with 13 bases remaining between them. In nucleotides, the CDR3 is TGTGCCAGCAGCGCGAGGACAGTTGAGACCCAGTACTTC. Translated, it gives CASSARTVETQYF.